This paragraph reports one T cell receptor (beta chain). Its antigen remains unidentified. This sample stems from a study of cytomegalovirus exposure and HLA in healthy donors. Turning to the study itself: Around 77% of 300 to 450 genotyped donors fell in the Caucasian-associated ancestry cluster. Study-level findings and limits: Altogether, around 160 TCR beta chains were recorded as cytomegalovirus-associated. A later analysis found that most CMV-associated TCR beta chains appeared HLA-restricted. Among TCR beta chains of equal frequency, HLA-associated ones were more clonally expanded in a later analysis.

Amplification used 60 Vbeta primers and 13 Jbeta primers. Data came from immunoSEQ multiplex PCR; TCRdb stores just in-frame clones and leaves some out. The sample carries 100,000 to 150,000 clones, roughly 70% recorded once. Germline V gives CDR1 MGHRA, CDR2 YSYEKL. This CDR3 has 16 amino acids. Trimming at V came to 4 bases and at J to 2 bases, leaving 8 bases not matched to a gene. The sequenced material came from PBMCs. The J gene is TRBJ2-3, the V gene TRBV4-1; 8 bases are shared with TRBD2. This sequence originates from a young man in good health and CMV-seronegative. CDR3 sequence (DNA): TGCGCCAGCAGCCGACTAACTAGCGGCTACACAGATACGCAGTATTTT. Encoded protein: CASSRLTSGYTDTQYF.